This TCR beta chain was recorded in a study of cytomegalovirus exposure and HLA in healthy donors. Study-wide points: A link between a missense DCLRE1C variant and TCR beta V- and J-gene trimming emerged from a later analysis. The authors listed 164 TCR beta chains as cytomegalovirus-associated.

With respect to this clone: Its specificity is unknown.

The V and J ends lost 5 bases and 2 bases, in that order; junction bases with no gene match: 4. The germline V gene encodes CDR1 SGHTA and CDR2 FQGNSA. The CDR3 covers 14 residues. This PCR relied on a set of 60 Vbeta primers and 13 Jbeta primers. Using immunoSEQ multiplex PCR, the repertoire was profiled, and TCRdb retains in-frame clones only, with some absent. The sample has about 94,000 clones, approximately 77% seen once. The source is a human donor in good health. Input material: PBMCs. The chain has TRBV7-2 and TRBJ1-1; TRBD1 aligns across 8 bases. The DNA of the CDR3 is TGTGCCAGCAGCCCGGACAGGGAAAACACTGAAGCTTTCTTT. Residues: CASSPDRENTEAFF.